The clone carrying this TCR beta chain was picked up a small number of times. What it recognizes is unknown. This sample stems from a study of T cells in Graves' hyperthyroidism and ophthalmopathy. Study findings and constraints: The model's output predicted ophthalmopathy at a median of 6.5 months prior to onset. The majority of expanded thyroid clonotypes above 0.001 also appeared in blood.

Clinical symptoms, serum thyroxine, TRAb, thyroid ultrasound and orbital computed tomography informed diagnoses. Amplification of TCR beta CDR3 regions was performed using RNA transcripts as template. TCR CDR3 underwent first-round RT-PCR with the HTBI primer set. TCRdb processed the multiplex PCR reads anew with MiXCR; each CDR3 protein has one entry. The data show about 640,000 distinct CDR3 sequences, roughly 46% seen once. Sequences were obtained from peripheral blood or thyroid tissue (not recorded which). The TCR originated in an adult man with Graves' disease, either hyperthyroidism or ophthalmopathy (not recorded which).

The CDR3 sequence is CASSRDRASYEQYF. CDR3 in DNA: TGTGCCAGCAGCCGGGACAGGGCCTCCTACGAGCAGTACTTC. The chain carries TRBV2 and TRBJ2-7, with 9 positions matching TRBD1. Trimming took 6 bases from V and 0 from J; bases not matched to a gene: 3. This CDR3 region has 14 residues. The germline gives CDR1 SNHLY, CDR2 FYNNEI.